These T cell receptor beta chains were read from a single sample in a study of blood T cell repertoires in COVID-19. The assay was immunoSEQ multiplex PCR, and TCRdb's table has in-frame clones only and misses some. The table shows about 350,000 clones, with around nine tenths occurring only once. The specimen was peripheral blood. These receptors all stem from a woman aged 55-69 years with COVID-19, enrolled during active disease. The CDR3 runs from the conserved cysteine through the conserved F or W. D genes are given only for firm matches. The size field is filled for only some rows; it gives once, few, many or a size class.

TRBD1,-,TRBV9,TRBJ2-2,CASSVPREGGLGELFF,TGTGCCAGCAGCGTTCCTCGAGAAGGGGGCCTCGGGGAGCTGTTTTTT
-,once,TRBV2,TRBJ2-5,CASNQDEVSETQYF,TGTGCCAGCAACCAAGATGAGGTTTCGGAGACCCAGTACTTC
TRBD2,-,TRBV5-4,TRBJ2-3,CASSLVTGLAAGARDTQYF,TGTGCCAGCAGCTTGGTCACAGGACTAGCGGCGGGGGCAAGGGATACGCAGTATTTT
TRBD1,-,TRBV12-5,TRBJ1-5,CASGLVLQGAVSGNQPQHF,TGTGCTAGTGGTTTGGTACTGCAGGGGGCGGTAAGTGGCAATCAGCCCCAGCATTTT
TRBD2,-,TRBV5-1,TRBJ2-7,CASSRGLARNPPYEQYF,TGCGCCAGCAGCCGTGGACTAGCGCGTAACCCCCCCTACGAGCAGTACTTC
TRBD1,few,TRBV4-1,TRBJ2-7,CASSQGTGGISLYEQYF,TGCGCCAGCAGCCAAGGGACAGGTGGTATTAGTCTCTACGAGCAGTACTTC
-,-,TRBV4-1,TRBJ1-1,CASSHVPSDTEAFF,TGCGCCAGCAGCCACGTCCCGTCGGACACTGAAGCTTTCTTT
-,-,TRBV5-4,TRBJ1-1,CASSSLRGGTEAFF,TGTGCCAGCAGCTCTCTCAGGGGTGGCACTGAAGCTTTCTTT
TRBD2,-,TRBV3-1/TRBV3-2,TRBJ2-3,CASSHGGVSTDTQYF,TGTGCCAGCAGCCACGGGGGGGTAAGCACAGATACGCAGTATTTT
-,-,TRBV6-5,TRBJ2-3,CASSLVGAAPDTQYF,TGTGCCAGCAGCTTGGTGGGGGCCGCCCCAGATACGCAGTATTTT
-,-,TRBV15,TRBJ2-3,CATTVDRSSTDTQYF,TGTGCCACCACCGTGGACAGATCTAGCACAGATACGCAGTATTTT
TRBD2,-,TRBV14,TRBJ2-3,CASRRGGAGDTQYF,TGTGCCAGCAGACGCGGGGGGGCAGGAGATACGCAGTATTTT
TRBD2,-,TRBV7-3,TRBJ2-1,CASSLGSGSGGRNEQFF,TGTGCCAGCAGCTTAGGGTCGGGTAGCGGGGGTAGGAATGAGCAGTTCTTC
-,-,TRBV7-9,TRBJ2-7,CASSSANGRGLYEQYF,TGTGCCAGCAGCTCGGCGAACGGGCGGGGGCTGTACGAGCAGTACTTC
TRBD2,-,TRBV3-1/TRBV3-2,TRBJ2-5,CASSVNSGGAETQYF,TGTGCCAGCAGCGTTAATAGCGGGGGGGCAGAGACCCAGTACTTC
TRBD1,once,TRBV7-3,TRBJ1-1,CASSLGQGSTEAFF,TGTGCCAGCAGCTTGGGACAGGGGAGTACTGAAGCTTTCTTT
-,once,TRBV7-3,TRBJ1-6,CASSLSGSYNSPLHF,TGTGCCAGCAGCTTGTCAGGTTCCTATAATTCACCCCTCCACTTT
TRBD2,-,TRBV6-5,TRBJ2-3,CASSYSASGGDTQYF,TGTGCCAGCAGTTACTCTGCTAGCGGGGGAGATACGCAGTATTTT
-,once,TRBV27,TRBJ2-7,CASSFYRGEQYF,TGTGCCAGCTCCTTTTATAGGGGCGAGCAGTACTTC
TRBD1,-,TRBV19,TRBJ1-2,CASRRTGGGYTF,TGTGCCAGTAGAAGGACAGGGGGTGGCTACACCTTC
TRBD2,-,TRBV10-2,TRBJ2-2,CASRGLAGGAGELFF,TGCGCCAGCAGGGGACTAGCGGGGGGTGCCGGGGAGCTGTTTTTT
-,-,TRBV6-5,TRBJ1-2,CASSRGTFYGYTF,TGTGCCAGCAGTAGGGGGACCTTCTATGGCTACACCTTC
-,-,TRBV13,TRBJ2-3,CASSFRPSIAQGTQYF,TGTGCCAGCAGCTTCAGACCCTCGATTGCACAGGGTACGCAGTATTTT
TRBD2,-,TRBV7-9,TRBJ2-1,CAASGSSGSNEQFF,TGTGCCGCCTCGGGATCTAGCGGAAGCAATGAGCAGTTCTTC
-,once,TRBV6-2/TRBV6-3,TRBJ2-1,CASSYTTRGVSSYNEQFF,TGTGCCAGCAGTTACACGACTAGAGGGGTGAGCTCCTACAATGAGCAGTTCTTC
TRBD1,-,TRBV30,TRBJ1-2,CAWSVAGGDPYGYTF,TGTGCCTGGAGTGTAGCAGGGGGAGATCCCTATGGCTACACCTTC
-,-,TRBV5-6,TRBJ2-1,CASSLFVSVSRGKNEQFF,TGTGCCAGCAGCTTGTTCGTCTCGGTGTCAAGGGGGAAGAATGAGCAGTTCTTC
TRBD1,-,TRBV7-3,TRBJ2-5,CASSLPGQGVMETQYF,TGTGCCAGCAGCCTACCGGGACAGGGGGTTATGGAGACCCAGTACTTC
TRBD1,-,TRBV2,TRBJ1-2,CASSWDRRYYGYTF,TGTGCCAGCAGTTGGGACAGGAGATACTATGGCTACACCTTC
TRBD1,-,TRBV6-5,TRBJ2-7,CASRSKPGTAYEQYF,TGTGCCAGCAGGTCCAAACCCGGGACAGCCTACGAGCAGTACTTC
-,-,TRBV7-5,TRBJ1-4,CARSLLQGSQLTTNEKLFF,TGTGCCAGAAGCCTCTTACAGGGTTCCCAACTCACAACTAATGAAAAACTGTTTTTT
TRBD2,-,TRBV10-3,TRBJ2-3,CAISAGSGGTDTQYF,TGTGCCATCAGTGCAGGTAGCGGGGGAACAGATACGCAGTATTTT
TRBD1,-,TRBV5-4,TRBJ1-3,CASSQGQGLGNTIYF,TGTGCCAGCAGCCAGGGACAGGGCCTTGGAAACACCATATATTTT
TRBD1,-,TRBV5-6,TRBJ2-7,CASSPGQSFYEQYF,TGTGCCAGCAGCCCGGGACAGAGTTTCTACGAGCAGTACTTC
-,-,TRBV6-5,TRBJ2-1,CASLSGGGPHEQFF,TGTGCCAGCCTCTCTGGGGGCGGTCCGCATGAGCAGTTCTTC
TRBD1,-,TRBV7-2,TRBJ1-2,CASSLHQGGYGYTF,TGTGCCAGCAGCTTACATCAGGGGGGCTATGGCTACACCTTC